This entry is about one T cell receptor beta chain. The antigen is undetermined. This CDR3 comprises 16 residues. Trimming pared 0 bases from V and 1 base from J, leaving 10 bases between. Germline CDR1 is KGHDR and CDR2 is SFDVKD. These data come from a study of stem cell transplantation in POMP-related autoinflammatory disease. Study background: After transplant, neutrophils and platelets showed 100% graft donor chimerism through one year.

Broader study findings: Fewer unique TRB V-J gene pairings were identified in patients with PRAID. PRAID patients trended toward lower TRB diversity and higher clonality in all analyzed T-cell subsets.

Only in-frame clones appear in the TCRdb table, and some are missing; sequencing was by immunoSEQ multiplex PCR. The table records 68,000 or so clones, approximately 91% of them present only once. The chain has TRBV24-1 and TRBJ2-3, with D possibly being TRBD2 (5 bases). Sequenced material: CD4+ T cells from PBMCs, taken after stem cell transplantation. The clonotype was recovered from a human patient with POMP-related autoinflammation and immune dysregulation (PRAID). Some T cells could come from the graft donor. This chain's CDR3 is CATSDLSSGGTDTQYF. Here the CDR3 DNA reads TGTGCCACCAGTGATTTGAGCTCCGGGGGCACAGATACGCAGTATTTT.